The text below deals with one T cell receptor (beta chain). Its specificity is not known. The V gene lost 2 bases and the J gene lost 8 bases, with 16 bases spanning the gap. The CDR3 consists of 15 residues. Germline values: CDR1 GTSNPN, CDR2 SVGIG (reference sequence). This sample is drawn from a study of graft-versus-host responses after intestinal transplantation. The table came from immunoSEQ multiplex PCR; TCRdb's copy has only in-frame clones and leaves some out. The sample includes fewer than 95,000 clones, about 94% of them seen just once. The receptor's source is a human donor who was the organ donor for an intestinal transplant. This chain links TRBV30 with TRBJ1-6; D might be TRBD1 (5 bases). The sample consisted of unstimulated CD4+ T cells sorted from spleen or lymph node cells, taken before transplant. CDR3 loop: CAWSIPGPLDSPLHF. The DNA of the CDR3 is TGTGCCTGGAGTATCCCGGGGCCCCTGGATTCACCCCTCCACTTT.